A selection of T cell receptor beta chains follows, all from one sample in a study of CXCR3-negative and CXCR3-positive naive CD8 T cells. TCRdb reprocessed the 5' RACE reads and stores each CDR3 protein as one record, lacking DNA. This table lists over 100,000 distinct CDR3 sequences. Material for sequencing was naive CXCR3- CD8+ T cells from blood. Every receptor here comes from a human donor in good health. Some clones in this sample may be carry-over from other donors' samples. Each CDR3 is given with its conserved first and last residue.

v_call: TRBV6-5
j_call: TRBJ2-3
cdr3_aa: CASRSEDASTDTQYF

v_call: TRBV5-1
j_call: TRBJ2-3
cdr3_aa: CASSLLELISDTQYF

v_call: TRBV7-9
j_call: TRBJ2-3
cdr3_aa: CASSVPLLAGVEDTQYF

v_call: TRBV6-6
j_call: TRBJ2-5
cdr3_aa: CASSLGAITGMETQYF

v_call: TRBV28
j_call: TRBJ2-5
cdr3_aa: CASSLGGVEETQYF

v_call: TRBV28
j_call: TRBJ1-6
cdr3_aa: CAVSDPGRINSPLHF

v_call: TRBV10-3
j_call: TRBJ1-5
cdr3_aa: CAISPAPLGYSNQPQHF

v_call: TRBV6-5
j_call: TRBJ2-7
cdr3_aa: CASSIQENSYEQYF

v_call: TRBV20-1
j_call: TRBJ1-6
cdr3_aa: CSAPADLDNSPLHF

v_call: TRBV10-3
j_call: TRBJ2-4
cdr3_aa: CAISDGENIQYF

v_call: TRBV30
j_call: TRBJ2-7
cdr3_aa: CAWSPAGPDEQYF

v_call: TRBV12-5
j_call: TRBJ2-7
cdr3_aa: CASDPGTATYEQYF

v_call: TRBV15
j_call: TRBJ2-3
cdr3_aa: CATSREGGVAHITDTQYF

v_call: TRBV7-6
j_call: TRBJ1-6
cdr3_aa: CASSLTGGEGLHF

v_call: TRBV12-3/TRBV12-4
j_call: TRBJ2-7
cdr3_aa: CASSFGASGGGLGQYF

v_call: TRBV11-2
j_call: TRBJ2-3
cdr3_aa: CASSLEIGDTQYF

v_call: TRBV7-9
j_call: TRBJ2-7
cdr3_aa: CASSFPTSPSSYEQYF

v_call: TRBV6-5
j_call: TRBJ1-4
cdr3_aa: CASSPGPGEKLFF

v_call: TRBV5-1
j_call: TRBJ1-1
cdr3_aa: CASSLSSSTVLNTEAFF

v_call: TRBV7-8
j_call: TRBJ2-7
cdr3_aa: CASSPRHLSSYEQYF

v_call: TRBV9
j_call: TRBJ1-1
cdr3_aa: CASSVEGFTEAFF

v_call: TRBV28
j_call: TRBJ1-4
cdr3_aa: CASDEGRGVEKLFF

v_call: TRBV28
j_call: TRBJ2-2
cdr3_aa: CASSFYRQGAGELFF

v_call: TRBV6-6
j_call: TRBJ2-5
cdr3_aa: CASSYSVASGRVETQYF

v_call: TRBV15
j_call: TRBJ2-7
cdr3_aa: CATSTRDSYEKYF

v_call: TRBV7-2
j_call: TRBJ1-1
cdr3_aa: CASSLGVGAFF

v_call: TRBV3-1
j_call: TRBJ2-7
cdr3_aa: CASSPGAAYEQYF

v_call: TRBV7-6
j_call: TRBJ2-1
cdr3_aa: CASSYRDTYNEQFF

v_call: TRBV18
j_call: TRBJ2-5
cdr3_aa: CASSQGDRGQETQYF

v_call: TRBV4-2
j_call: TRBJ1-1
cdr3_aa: CASSEQGMEDTEAFF

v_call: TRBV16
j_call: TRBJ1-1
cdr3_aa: CASSQVFSGAFTEAFF

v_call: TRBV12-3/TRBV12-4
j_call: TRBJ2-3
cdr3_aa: CASSFVESTDTQYF

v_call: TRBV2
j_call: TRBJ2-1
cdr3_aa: CASSDPGSSYNEQFF

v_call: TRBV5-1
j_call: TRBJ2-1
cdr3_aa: CASSLLVAGVEQFF

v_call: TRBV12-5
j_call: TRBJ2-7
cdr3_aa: CASGLPTRTGGYEQYF

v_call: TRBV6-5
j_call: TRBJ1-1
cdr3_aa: CASRGTEVTDEAFF

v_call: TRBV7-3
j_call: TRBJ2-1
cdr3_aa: CASSLLGPRGNNEQFF

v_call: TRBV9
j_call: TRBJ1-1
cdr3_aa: CARYWGRIRTEAFF

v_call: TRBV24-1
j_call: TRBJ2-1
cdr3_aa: CATSGGGEQFF

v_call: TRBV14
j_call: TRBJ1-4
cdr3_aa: CATERKPATNEKLFF

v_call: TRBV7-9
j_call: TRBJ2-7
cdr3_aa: CASSLASDSSYEQYF

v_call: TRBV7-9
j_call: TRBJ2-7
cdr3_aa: CASSLGTGFTHEQYF

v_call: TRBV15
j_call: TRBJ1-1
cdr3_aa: CATSRGDRGNTEAFF

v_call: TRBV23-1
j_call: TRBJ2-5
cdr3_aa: CASSQVIAGTGAQETQYF

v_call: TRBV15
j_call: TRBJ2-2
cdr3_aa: CATSRSGETGELFF

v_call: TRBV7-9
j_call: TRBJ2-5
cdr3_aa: CASSPPGRETQYF

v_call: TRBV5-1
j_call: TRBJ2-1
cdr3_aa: CASSLGGGLNNEQFF

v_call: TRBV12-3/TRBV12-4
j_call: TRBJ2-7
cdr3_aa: CASSAPAGRDYEQYF

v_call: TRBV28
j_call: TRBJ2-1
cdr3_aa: CASSQQRDRWDEQFF

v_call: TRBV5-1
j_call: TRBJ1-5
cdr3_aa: CASSFLGNQPQHF

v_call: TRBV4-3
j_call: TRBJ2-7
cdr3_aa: CASSQDFSGDEQYF